The 13 T cell receptor beta chains given below trace back to one sample, sequenced in a study of T cells in Graves' hyperthyroidism and ophthalmopathy. Regions amplified from RNA transcripts were the TCR beta CDR3 regions. The HTBI primer set was used in a first-round RT-PCR of the TCR CDR3. TCRdb passed the multiplex PCR reads through MiXCR, listing each CDR3 protein once. The sample records more than 650,000 distinct CDR3 sequences, less than 15% being singletons. Sequencing was performed on blood. These receptors all come from a woman aged 18-29 years with Graves' hyperthyroidism.

The CDR3 nucleotides read TGTGCCAGCAGCTTAGATACGCTCCGGAGCTCCTACGAGCAGTACTTC. Translation: CASSLDTLRSSYEQYF. The chain is built from TRBV11-2 and TRBJ2-7, with D hard to call. V was clipped by 0 bases and J by 0 bases, with 12 bases between them. The CDR3 extends over 16 amino acids. The germline V gene has CDR1 SGHAT and CDR2 FQNNGV.

The chain couples TRBV27 to TRBJ2-7, with 11 nucleotides matching TRBD2. V trimming: 3 bases; J trimming: 3 bases; junction bases outside the gene matches: 4. Looked up from germline, CDR1 is MNHEY and CDR2 is SMNVEV (reference sequence). This CDR3 is 15 amino acids long. The CDR3 nucleotides read TGTGCCAGCAGTTTGTTCCTAGCGGGGGGCTACGAGCAGTACTTC. This gives the protein CASSLFLAGGYEQYF.

This clonotype occurred many times. The J gene is TRBJ2-1, the V gene TRBV20-1; the match to TRBD1 covers 9 bases. CDR1 and CDR2 (germline): DFQATT, SNEGSKA (reference sequence). The CDR3 extends over 14 amino acids. Losses at the gene ends were 2 bases for V and 8 bases for J; bases not matched to a gene: 7. The CDR3 protein is CSARSGQGSYEQFF. CDR3 sequence (DNA): TGCAGTGCTAGATCGGGACAGGGATCATATGAGCAGTTCTTC.

This clonotype was recorded at least ten times. V and J are TRBV3-1 and TRBJ1-3, with 7 bases aligning to TRBD1. Germline lookup yields CDR1 LGHDT and CDR2 YNNKEL (reference sequence). The junction had 3 bases not matched to a gene; V was cut back by 3 bases and J by 4 bases. CDR3 length: 14 residues. The DNA for the CDR3 is TGTGCCAGCAGCCACAGGACAGGAGGAAACACCATATATTTT. Translated: CASSHRTGGNTIYF. Supplemented by reference TRBV3-1 and TRBJ1-3, the full variable domain reads DTAVSQTPKYLVTQMGNDKSIKCEQNLGHDTMYWYKQDSKKFLKIMFSYNNKELIINETVPNRFSPKSPDKAHLNLHINSLELGDSAVYFCASSHRTGGNTIYFGEGSWLTVV.

Many counts were recorded for this clonotype. The chain links TRBV6-1 to TRBJ2-7, with 9 bases matching TRBD2. V was pared by 5 bases and J by 2 bases, with 7 bases of the junction left unmatched. CDR1 is MNHNS and CDR2 is SASEGT in the germline V gene. The CDR3 covers 15 residues. The CDR3 bases are TGTGCCAGCAGTACGACTAGCGGAGGGGCCTACGAGCAGTACTTC. Translated, it gives CASSTTSGGAYEQYF.

CDR3 sequence reads: CASSDSTRAFF. The CDR3 DNA is TGCGCCAGCAGTGATTCCACTCGGGCTTTCTTT. The chain is built from TRBV10-1 and TRBJ1-1; no reliable D call. Germline V CDR1 and CDR2: WNHNN, SYGVQD (reference sequence). This CDR3 spans 11 amino acids. The ends were cut back, 3 bases at V and 11 bases at J, with 10 bases in the middle.

This clonotype was seen repeatedly, ten times or more. The J gene is TRBJ2-7, the V gene TRBV27; unclear D gene. The CDR3 has 15 residues. Trimming took 2 bases from V and 2 from J, leaving 13 bases between them. The germline V gene has CDR1 MNHEY and CDR2 SMNVEV (reference sequence). CDR3: CASSLRVGTAYEQYF. The CDR3 DNA is TGTGCCAGCAGTTTAAGAGTCGGTACAGCCTACGAGCAGTACTTC.

This clonotype has ten or more counts. The chain carries TRBV28 and TRBJ1-1, with a tentative D call TRBD1 (5 bases). Germline values: CDR1 MDHEN, CDR2 SYDVKM. V lost 6 bases, J lost 0 bases, and 17 bases lay in between. The CDR3 has 16 residues. CDR3 coding DNA: TGTGCCAGCAGGCGCCGGGACTGGTATATGAACACTGAAGCTTTCTTT. This translates into CASRRRDWYMNTEAFF.

This clonotype was counted a few times. This rearrangement joins TRBV7-9 to TRBJ2-3, with 7 bases matching TRBD2. CDR3 length equals 15 residues. Trimming removed 4 bases from V and 4 bases from J; junction bases left unmatched: 8. Per germline, CDR1 SEHNR and CDR2 FQNEAQ (reference sequence). CDR3 nucleotide sequence: TGTGCCAGCAGCTGGGGCGGGAGTGGGGCAGATACGCAGTATTTT. It specifies CASSWGGSGADTQYF.

This sequence joins TRBV20-1 and TRBJ2-7; D call uncertain. Trimming cost V 6 bases and J 3 bases, with 21 bases left between them. Germline CDR1 reads DFQATT; CDR2 reads SNEGSKA (reference sequence). The CDR3 contains 15 residues. The CDR3 DNA follows: TGCAGTGCCCCCCAGCAGGCCCCGAGCTTCTACGAGCAGTACTTC. Its translation is CSAPQQAPSFYEQYF.

The chain has TRBV19 and TRBJ1-2; TRBD1 agrees at 7 bases. The CDR3 loop spans 15 amino acids. Losses at the gene ends were 5 bases for V and 5 bases for J; bases not matched to a gene: 11. CDR1 is LNHDA and CDR2 is SQIVND in the germline V gene (reference sequence). The CDR3 bases are TGTGCCAGTAGTTCGGGACAGAGAATACGGTATGGCTACACCTTC. Its protein product is CASSSGQRIRYGYTF. The full variable domain, its missing parts supplied by reference TRBV19 and TRBJ1-2, is DGGITQSPKYLFRKEGQNVTLSCEQNLNHDAMYWYRQDPGQGLRLIYYSQIVNDFQKGDIAEGYSVSREKKESFPLTVTSAQKNPTAFYLCASSSGQRIRYGYTFGSGTRLTVV.

Of note for this clonotype: The junction shows a germline mismatch at one end, possibly a read error. The rearrangement uses TRBV6-5 and TRBJ2-5; 12 nucleotides agree with TRBD2. There are 15 residues in the CDR3. CDR1 is MNHEY, CDR2 SVGAGI, per germline. CDR3 DNA: TGTGCCAGCAGTAGGACTAGCGGGGACCAAGAGATCCAGTACTTC. Its protein product is CASSRTSGDQEIQYF.

Remarks on this clonotype: This may come from a read error, since a much larger clone is one base off. V gene TRBV11-2 combines with J gene TRBJ2-1; 10 bases fit TRBD2. Germline CDR1 SGHAT, CDR2 FQNNGV. This CDR3 region has 15 residues. V was pared by 5 bases and J by 8 bases, with 9 bases of the junction left unmatched. The CDR3 DNA reads as TGTGCCAGCAGCCCCTTTAGCGGGAGGTCCGATGAGCAGTTCTTC. Translated, it gives CASSPFSGRSDEQFF. Using reference TRBV11-2 and TRBJ2-1 for the parts outside the CDR3, the full variable domain is EAGVAQSPRYKIIEKRQSVAFWCNPISGHATLYWYQQILGQGPKLLIQFQNNGVVDDSQLPKDRFSAERLKGVDSTLKIQPAKLEDSAVYLCASSPFSGRSDEQFFGPGTRLTVL.